This T cell receptor (beta chain) was recovered during a study of cytomegalovirus exposure and HLA in healthy donors. TCRdb keeps only in-frame clones here, not all; method: immunoSEQ multiplex PCR. The table shows 100,000 to 150,000 clones, with around 96% occurring only once. Germline CDR1 is SGHAT and CDR2 is FQNNGV. The CDR3 length is 13 residues. Losses at the gene ends were 6 bases for V and 8 bases for J; bases not matched to a gene: 10. The study's findings and limits: Altogether, 150 or so TCR beta chains were recorded as cytomegalovirus-associated. There were a few CMV-associated chains whose specificity for CMV antigens was confirmed in vitro.

The donors were members of the roughly 120-subject validation cohort (separate from the approximately 670-subject first cohort). To note about this clone: Its target is unknown.

The chain employs TRBV11-2 and TRBJ2-7; 7 bases are a match to TRBD1. Sequencing was carried out using PBMCs. This clonotype originated in a young man in good health and CMV-seronegative. CDR3 sequence (DNA): TGTGCCAGCAGGTTCGGGACAGTCCTTAAGCAGTACTTC. It codes for CASRFGTVLKQYF.